The 3 T cell receptor beta chains given below trace back to one sample, sequenced in a study of blood T cell repertoires in COVID-19. Some clones are missing from TCRdb's copy, which holds only in-frame ones; the method was immunoSEQ multiplex PCR. The table records 85,000 to 95,000 clones, about 89% of them present only once. Input material: peripheral blood. Receptor source: a human donor with acute or convalescent COVID-19. The donor label of this sample is uncertain.

This clone was found once. The chain couples TRBV30 to TRBJ2-1; maybe TRBD2 (5 bases). V dropped 1 base and J dropped 7 bases, with 14 bases sitting between them. Per germline, CDR1 GTSNPN and CDR2 SVGIG (reference sequence). The CDR3 sequence is 14 residues long. The CDR3 DNA reads as TGTGCCTGGAGTGGATTGTCTAGCTGGAATGAGCAGTTCTTC. Its protein product is CAWSGLSSWNEQFF. Full variable domain (remainder filled in from reference TRBV30 and TRBJ2-1): SQTIHQWPATLVQPVGSPLSLECTVEGTSNPNLYWYRQAAGRGLQLLFYSVGIGQISSEVPQNLSASRPQDRQFILSSKKLLLSDSGFYLCAWSGLSSWNEQFFGPGTRLTVL.

The chain has TRBV5-4 and TRBJ2-7, with 8 bases fitting TRBD1. The length of the CDR3 is 14 residues. Germline assignment: CDR1 SGHNT and CDR2 YYREEE (reference sequence). The V segment lost 4 bases and the J segment 3 bases; nucleotides outside the gene matches: 6. The CDR3 nucleotides read TGTGCCAGCAGCCCCTGGACAGGGAACTACGAGCAGTACTTC. Residues: CASSPWTGNYEQYF.

The chain employs TRBV28 and TRBJ1-1, with a tentative D call TRBD1 (6 bases). The germline CDR1 and CDR2 sequences are MDHEN and SYDVKM. Deletions cut 5 bases from V and 0 bases from J, with 22 bases between. This CDR3 has 18 residues. DNA of the CDR3: TGTGCCAGCAGTATCCGGGGGGGCAGACCTACAATGAACACTGAAGCTTTCTTT. It is translated as CASSIRGGRPTMNTEAFF. The whole variable domain, remainder taken from reference TRBV28 and TRBJ1-1, is DVKVTQSSRYLVKRTGEKVFLECVQDMDHENMFWYRQDPGLGLRLIYFSYDVKMKEKGDIPEGYSVSREKKERFSLILESASTNQTSMYLCASSIRGGRPTMNTEAFFGQGTRLTVV.